One and the same sample provided the 9 T cell receptor beta chains below, sequenced in a study of regulatory T cells in long-lasting Graves disease. The time point denotes: newly diagnosed GD, antithyroid drugs for less than 3 months. Following extraction of RNA from PBMCs, that RNA was used to make the TCR library. To make TCR beta libraries, researchers used iRepertoire HTBI primers and Arm-PCR of CDR3 regions. TCRdb reanalysed the multiplex PCR reads using MiXCR and keeps one entry per CDR3 protein. Altogether roughly 610,000 distinct CDR3 sequences are present, 15% to 20% being singletons, with the ten largest covering around 12%. The sample also formed part of further work on T cells in Graves' hyperthyroidism and ophthalmopathy.

This specimen consisted of peripheral blood mononuclear cells (PBMCs), obtained at new diagnosis, from a patient treated with antithyroid drugs. The source of these receptors is a man between 18 and 35 years old with Graves disease.

This clonotype has a count of ten or more. This chain joins TRBV12-3 or TRBV12-4 and TRBJ1-5; D uncertain. This CDR3 is 13 amino acids long. V was pared by 4 bases and J by 5 bases, with 9 bases between. CDR3 DNA sequence: TGTGCCAGCAGTTCCTCTGTGGATCAGCCCCAGCATTTT. Translated, it gives CASSSSVDQPQHF.

This clonotype was observed a few times. The rearrangement links TRBV19 to TRBJ2-7; TRBD1 is a possible D gene (5 bases). Germline CDR1 reads LNHDA; CDR2 reads SQIVND (reference sequence). The CDR3 totals 13 residues. The V and J ends lost 5 bases and 2 bases respectively, with 10 bases between them. The CDR3 reads CASSEDNTYEQYF. The CDR3 nucleotides are TGTGCCAGTAGTGAGGACAACACCTACGAGCAGTACTTC.

This clonotype turned up a few times. V usage is TRBV6-2 or TRBV6-3 and J usage is TRBJ1-1; D remains ambiguous. The CDR3 loop spans 15 amino acids. V lost 6 bases to trimming and J lost 5 bases, with 19 bases between them. CDR1 and CDR2 (germline): MNHEY, SVGEGT. CDR3 protein: CASRDTSFGWTEAFF. DNA for the CDR3: TGTGCCAGCAGAGACACAAGTTTCGGTTGGACTGAAGCTTTCTTT.

A few counts support this clonotype. The chain links TRBV10-3 to TRBJ2-1; 7 bases are a match to TRBD2. CDR1 and CDR2 from the germline V gene are ENHRY and SYGVKD. Trimming removed 3 bases from V and 7 bases from J; junction bases left unmatched: 6. The CDR3 loop spans 14 amino acids. Here the CDR3 reads CAISDGRSGNEQFF. The CDR3 nucleotides read TGTGCCATCAGTGACGGGAGGAGTGGGAATGAGCAGTTCTTC.

The chain combines TRBV6-1 with TRBJ1-5; D is uncertain. Germline CDR1 is MNHNS and CDR2 is SASEGT. This CDR3 spans 13 amino acids. V was pared by 3 bases and J by 3 bases, with 6 bases between. CDR3 in amino acids: CASSDRFNQPQHF. CDR3 DNA sequence: TGTGCCAGCAGTGACAGGTTCAATCAGCCCCAGCATTTT.

The CDR3 region has the DNA TGTGCCAGCAGTTTCGTTGGGGATGTAAATGAAAAACTGTTTTTT. This translates into CASSFVGDVNEKLFF. The rearrangement uses TRBV28 and TRBJ1-4; no firm D call. The CDR3 covers 15 residues. Germline values: CDR1 MDHEN, CDR2 SYDVKM. Trimming shortened V by 3 bases and J by 5 bases, and 13 bases separated the two germline ends.

This rearrangement joins TRBV3-1 to TRBJ2-3; D is unresolved. Trimming removed 0 bases at V and 4 bases at J, with 11 bases between. The CDR3 is 15 residues long. The V gene's germline CDR1 is LGHDT and CDR2 YNNKEL (reference sequence). CDR3 sequence (DNA): TGTGCCAGCAGCCAAGATCCCCGGGTTGCAGATACGCAGTATTTT. Its translation: CASSQDPRVADTQYF.

The chain joins TRBV12-3 or TRBV12-4 to TRBJ2-3; tentatively, D is TRBD2 (5 bases). Trimming stripped 5 bases from V and 9 bases from J, with 9 bases between. The CDR3 is 11 residues long. The CDR3 here is CASSTSRTQYF. In DNA, the CDR3 is TGTGCCAGCAGTACTAGTCGGACGCAGTATTTT.

The chain uses TRBV6-2 or TRBV6-3 and TRBJ2-3, with D possibly matching TRBD1 (6 bases). CDR1 is MNHEY and CDR2 is SVGEGT in the germline V gene. V lost 0 bases, J lost 3 bases, and 16 bases lay in between. The length of the CDR3 is 17 residues. In DNA, the CDR3 is TGTGCCAGCAGTTACTCGGGGCAGGGGCTTTTAACAGATACGCAGTATTTT. Its translation is CASSYSGQGLLTDTQYF.